Shown below are 21 T cell receptor beta chains from a single sample sequenced in a study of identical twins. MiXCR was run by TCRdb on the 5' RACE reads, yielding one entry per CDR3 protein. This sample carries fewer than 250,000 distinct CDR3 sequences, approximately 7.3% of them seen once, and the ten largest clones take more than 5%. The same sample was also studied in work on yellow fever vaccine responses in identical twins.

Input material: CD8+ T cells sorted from blood. All receptors derive from a woman under 30 in good health.

This clonotype was counted at least ten times. J is TRBJ2-7 and V is TRBV5-1, with TRBD2 as a possible D gene (6 bases). The CDR3 consists of 14 residues. V dropped 1 base and J dropped 4 bases, with 12 bases sitting between them. Germline assignment: CDR1 SGHRS and CDR2 YFSETQ. CDR3 amino acids: CASSLSGDPYEQYV. The CDR3 region has the DNA TGCGCCAGCAGCTTGTCGGGGGATCCTTACGAGCAGTACGTC.

This clonotype was picked up many times. The V and J genes are TRBV5-6 and TRBJ2-7, with D perhaps being TRBD1 or TRBD2 (5 bases each). Germline V gene lookup returns CDR1 SGHDT and CDR2 YYEEEE. Trimming left V 3 bases short and J 4 bases short, with 11 bases between. This CDR3 has 13 amino acids. CDR3 nucleotides: TGTGCCAGCAGCTCCCGGGACCATTACGAGCAGTACGTC. This encodes CASSSRDHYEQYV.

This clonotype was detected only a few times. One end of the junction does not line up with germline, which may come from a read error. This chain connects TRBV7-2 to TRBJ2-1; D is unclear. This CDR3 comprises 11 residues. CDR1 is SGHTA, CDR2 FQGNSA, per germline. The CDR3 here is CASSFGRIRIF. DNA of the CDR3: TGTGCCAGCAGCTTTGGTCGGATACGGATCTTC.

This clonotype was picked up many times. The chain uses TRBV20-1 and TRBJ2-5, with TRBD1 as a possible D gene (6 bases). Trimming removed 4 bases from V and 0 bases from J, with 12 bases in between. This CDR3 is 14 amino acids long. Germline V gene lookup returns CDR1 DFQATT and CDR2 SNEGSKA (reference sequence). The CDR3 is CSAKGVTYQETQYF. The CDR3 coding sequence is TGCAGTGCTAAGGGGGTAACGTACCAAGAGACCCAGTACTTC.

This clonotype came up many times. J is TRBJ2-7 and V is TRBV5-1, with D perhaps matching TRBD1 (5 bases). Germline CDR1 is SGHRS and CDR2 is YFSETQ. The CDR3 runs 14 residues. V lost 3 bases and J lost 4, with 14 bases in between. CDR3 sequence: CASSCLTDHYEQYV. The CDR3 region has the DNA TGCGCCAGCAGCTGCCTGACAGACCATTACGAGCAGTACGTC.

With regard to this clonotype: A much larger clone lies a single base off, so this may be a read error. The chain uses TRBV12-3 or TRBV12-4 and TRBJ2-2; D may correspond to TRBD1 or TRBD2 (5 bases each). The germline V and J ends were trimmed by 11 bases and 5 bases, with 12 bases remaining between them. This CDR3 contains 12 residues. The CDR3 loop is CAGFGGTGELFF. CDR3 bases: TGTGCCGGCTTTGGGGGAACCGGGGAGCTGTTTTTT.

This clonotype was seen only a few times. The rearrangement uses TRBV12-3 or TRBV12-4 and TRBJ2-3; possible D gene TRBD2, 5 bases. CDR3 length: 13 amino acids. With 5 bases removed from V and 4 bases from J, the gap between germline ends came to 10 bases. CDR3: CASSRRSADTQYF. The DNA of the CDR3 is TGTGCCAGCAGTCGGAGGTCGGCAGATACGCAGTATTTT.

Ten or more counts support this clonotype. The CDR3 DNA is TGTGCCACCGGACAGGGCTACAATGAGCAGTTCTTC. It translates to CATGQGYNEQFF. V usage is TRBV12-3 or TRBV12-4 and J usage is TRBJ2-1; 8 nucleotides match TRBD1. Trimming at V came to 10 bases and at J to 3 bases, leaving 2 bases not matched to a gene. The CDR3 has 12 amino acids.

V usage is TRBV24-1 and J usage is TRBJ2-3, with D possibly being TRBD2 (6 bases). The CDR3 loop spans 15 amino acids. Germline assignment: CDR1 KGHDR and CDR2 SFDVKD. V was cut by 2 bases and J by 0 bases, with 8 bases left in between. DNA of the CDR3: TGTGCCACCAGTGATTGGAGGGCTAGCACAGATACGCAGTATTTT. It encodes CATSDWRASTDTQYF.

The chain combines TRBV7-2 with TRBJ2-1; D is possibly TRBD1 (6 bases). Between the trimmed V and J ends, which lost 2 bases and 2 bases, there was a span of 10 bases. The CDR3 covers 15 residues. CDR1 and CDR2 (germline): SGHTA, FQGNSA. CDR3 nucleotide sequence: TGTGCCAGCAGCTTATACAGGGTTGCCTACAATGAGCAGTTCTTC. Translating it yields CASSLYRVAYNEQFF. Looking up the rest from reference TRBV7-2 and TRBJ2-1 gives the full variable domain: GAGVSQSPSNKVTEKGKDVELRCDPISGHTALYWYRQSLGQGLEFLIYFQGNSAPDKSGLPSDRFSAERTGGSVSTLTIQRTQQEDSAVYLCASSLYRVAYNEQFFGPGTRLTVL.

In this sample, this clonotype turned up many times. CDR3 amino acids: CASSLSGDYEQYF. The CDR3 DNA reads TGCGCCAGCAGCTTGTCAGGCGATTACGAGCAGTACTTC. The rearrangement joins TRBV5-1 to TRBJ2-7; D unresolved. This CDR3 is built from 13 residues. Germline CDR1 and CDR2: SGHRS and YFSETQ. Trimming took 1 base from V and 4 from J, leaving 9 bases between them.

This clonotype was recorded many times. This chain joins TRBV12-3 or TRBV12-4 and TRBJ1-2; D uncertain. Deletions cut 0 bases from V and 3 bases from J, with 14 bases between. The length of the CDR3 is 16 residues. This CDR3 reads CASSLANSLLYYGYTF. The CDR3 coding sequence is TGTGCCAGCAGTTTAGCGAACAGCCTCCTCTACTATGGCTACACCTTC.

The genes are TRBV28 and TRBJ2-5; 11 bases fit TRBD1. This CDR3 has 16 residues. V lost 6 bases, J lost 1 base, and 7 bases stayed unmatched. CDR1 and CDR2 (germline): MDHEN, SYDVKM. The CDR3 region is CASSETGTGGQETQYF. The CDR3, as DNA: TGTGCCAGCAGCGAGACCGGGACAGGGGGCCAAGAGACCCAGTACTTC.

The J gene is TRBJ2-7, the V gene TRBV7-2; D might be TRBD2 (6 bases). V shed 1 base and J shed 6 bases, with 19 bases lying between them. Looked up from germline, CDR1 is SGHTA and CDR2 is FQGNSA. This CDR3 spans 16 amino acids. As DNA, the CDR3 is TGTGCCAGCAGCTTAGTAAGCGGGTGGGAGGTTCCCGAGCAGTACTTC. Its protein is CASSLVSGWEVPEQYF.

This clonotype occurred many times. The chain links TRBV11-2 to TRBJ1-3; the D is unclear. V gave up 0 bases and J gave up 0 bases, with 6 bases separating them. Germline loops: CDR1 SGHAT, CDR2 FQNNGV. The CDR3 spans 15 residues. This chain's CDR3 is CASSLDPGSGNTIYF. In DNA form, the CDR3 reads TGTGCCAGCAGCTTAGATCCCGGCTCTGGAAACACCATATATTTT.

This clonotype is a singleton in its sample. A single base separates this from a much larger clone, so it may be a read error. This rearrangement joins TRBV3-1 to TRBJ2-1; D might be TRBD2 (5 bases). The V gene lost 3 bases and the J gene lost 15 bases, with 15 bases spanning the gap. The CDR3 is made up of 12 amino acids. Germline CDR1 reads LGHDT; CDR2 reads YNNKEL (reference sequence). Here the CDR3 reads CASSHRLEVAFF. The CDR3 DNA follows: TGTGCCAGCAGCCATCGGTTGGAGGTGGCGTTCTTC.

Ten or more counts support this clonotype. J is TRBJ2-2 and V is TRBV7-9; D gene unclear. Germline V gene sequence: CDR1 SEHNR, CDR2 FQNEAQ (reference sequence). This CDR3 has 12 amino acids. Deletions cut 2 bases from V and 9 bases from J, with 7 bases between. The CDR3 spells CASSLSLWELFF. DNA for the CDR3: TGTGCCAGCAGCTTATCTCTCTGGGAGCTGTTTTTT.

J is TRBJ2-3 and V is TRBV7-6; 7 nucleotides align to TRBD2. The length of the CDR3 is 17 residues. CDR1 and CDR2 from the germline V gene are SGHVS and FNYEAQ. Unmatched junction bases numbered 13, after V lost 1 base and J lost 6 bases. The CDR3 loop is CASSLVRAGKRGDTQYF. CDR3 in DNA: TGTGCCAGCAGCTTAGTCCGAGCGGGGAAACGTGGCGATACGCAGTATTTT.

Ten or more counts support this clonotype. This chain joins TRBV7-9 and TRBJ2-1; D is unresolved. This CDR3 is built from 16 residues. V lost 4 bases, J lost 0 bases, and 13 bases lay in between. The germline V gene has CDR1 SEHNR and CDR2 FQNEAQ (reference sequence). The CDR3 bases are TGTGCCAGCAGCTCATCCCCGGTAAGCTCCTACAATGAGCAGTTCTTC. Its translation is CASSSSPVSSYNEQFF.

This clonotype was seen only a few times. V gene TRBV20-1 combines with J gene TRBJ2-1; a possible D gene is TRBD2 (5 bases). Germline CDR1 reads DFQATT; CDR2 reads SNEGSKA (reference sequence). Trimming cost V 0 bases and J 3 bases, with 12 bases left between them. This CDR3 region has 15 residues. The CDR3 is CSARDDERDYNEQFF. CDR3 DNA sequence: TGCAGTGCTAGAGATGACGAGAGGGACTACAATGAGCAGTTCTTC.

The rearrangement uses TRBV27 and TRBJ1-2; D is unresolved. The V end lost 8 bases, the J end lost 7 bases, and 14 bases lay between the germline ends. The germline V gene has CDR1 MNHEY and CDR2 SMNVEV (reference sequence). CDR3 length equals 12 residues. This CDR3 reads CASGREGLGYTF. The CDR3 coding sequence is TGTGCCAGCGGGCGGGAGGGTCTTGGCTACACCTTC.